These 16 T cell receptor beta chains were sequenced from one sample in a study of shared clonotypes between healthy human individuals. Repertoires were generated with immunoSEQ multiplex PCR, while TCRdb's copy carries only in-frame clones and drops some. Of around 940,000 clones detected, 76% appear once; the ten largest clones hold about 1.5%. Sequencing input: memory CD4+ T cells sorted from blood. The subset here: CD45RA-negative fraction. All receptors derive from a young man in good health.

The J gene is TRBJ1-1, the V gene TRBV2, with a weak D call TRBD1 (5 bases). The length of the CDR3 is 13 residues. CDR1 and CDR2 (germline): SNHLY, FYNNEI. The V end lost 4 bases, the J end lost 1 base, and 7 bases lay between the germline ends. DNA for the CDR3: TGTGCCAGCAGTGTACAGGAGAACACTGAAGCTTTCTTT. Translated: CASSVQENTEAFF. The full variable domain, rest sourced from reference TRBV2 and TRBJ1-1, is EPEVTQTPSHQVTQMGQEVILRCVPISNHLYFYWYRQILGQKVEFLVSFYNNEISEKSEIFDDQFSVERPDGSNFTLKIRSTKLEDSAMYFCASSVQENTEAFFGQGTRLTVV.

This clone has just one count. V gene TRBV10-2 combines with J gene TRBJ1-5; D unclear. Germline CDR1 WSHSY, CDR2 SAAADI. The CDR3 contains 15 residues. Trimming shortened V by 1 base and J by 0 bases, and 7 bases separated the two germline ends. CDR3 DNA sequence: TGCGCCAGCAGTGAGTGGGGTGATAGCAATCAGCCCCAGCATTTT. This encodes CASSEWGDSNQPQHF.

This chain connects TRBV18 to TRBJ2-7, with 8 bases aligning to TRBD2. The germline CDR1 and CDR2 sequences are KGHSH and LQKENI. The V segment lost 4 bases and the J segment 1 base; nucleotides outside the gene matches: 6. This CDR3 is 15 amino acids long. The DNA of the CDR3 is TGTGCCAGCTCACGGAGTAGCGGGGAGTCCTACGAGCAGTACTTC. As protein: CASSRSSGESYEQYF.

This sequence joins TRBV28 and TRBJ2-7; 9 positions match TRBD1. The junction had 6 bases not matched to a gene; V was cut back by 7 bases and J by 2 bases. The CDR3 sequence is 14 residues long. The germline V gene encodes CDR1 MDHEN and CDR2 SYDVKM. The CDR3 is CASKIQGATYEQYF. CDR3 coding DNA: TGTGCCAGCAAGATACAGGGGGCCACCTACGAGCAGTACTTC.

The chain couples TRBV10-3 to TRBJ2-5; 8 positions agree with TRBD2. With V trimmed by 8 bases and J by 2 bases, 4 bases remained unmatched. CDR1 is ENHRY and CDR2 is SYGVKD in the germline V gene. This CDR3 has 13 amino acids. The CDR3 loop reads CAIGTSGQETQYF. The CDR3 DNA is TGTGCCATCGGGACTAGTGGGCAAGAGACCCAGTACTTC.

The DNA of the CDR3 is TGTGCCAGCAGCTGGGGAGTGAGTGAAGCTTTCTTT. Translating it yields CASSWGVSEAFF. The rearrangement joins TRBV5-6 to TRBJ1-1; no clear D gene. V was pared by 3 bases and J by 7 bases, with 10 bases between. The V gene's germline CDR1 is SGHDT and CDR2 YYEEEE. The CDR3 consists of 12 residues.

The gene calls are TRBV6-1 and TRBJ2-2; the match to TRBD1 covers 10 bases. The CDR3 extends over 14 amino acids. The germline V gene encodes CDR1 MNHNS and CDR2 SASEGT. The V segment lost 4 bases and the J segment 7 bases; nucleotides outside the gene matches: 3. CDR3 amino acids: CASSGGTGVGELFF. CDR3 nucleotide sequence: TGTGCCAGCAGTGGAGGGACAGGGGTCGGGGAGCTGTTTTTT.

The chain combines TRBV2 with TRBJ2-1; TRBD2 agrees at 9 bases. V dropped 1 base and J dropped 6; count of bases not matched to a gene: 4. The CDR3 is 15 residues long. Germline CDR1 SNHLY, CDR2 FYNNEI. The CDR3 is CASSEVLAGSNEQFF. For the CDR3, the DNA is TGTGCCAGCAGTGAAGTGCTAGCGGGGAGCAATGAGCAGTTCTTC.

This clone occurred once. The V call is TRBV18, the J call TRBJ1-5; D is unresolved. This CDR3 comprises 14 residues. Germline values: CDR1 KGHSH, CDR2 LQKENI. Trimming took off 2 bases at V and 4 bases at J, with 9 bases between the two ends. Written as DNA, the CDR3 is TGTGCCAGCTCACCAAGTGGAGCAAATCAGCCCCAGCATTTT. Its translation: CASSPSGANQPQHF.

The chain joins TRBV7-9 to TRBJ2-5; TRBD2 matches 12 bases. Germline V CDR1 and CDR2: SEHNR, FQNEAQ (reference sequence). This CDR3 has 15 residues. V was clipped by 5 bases and J by 5 bases; unmatched bases: 6. The CDR3 sequence is CASSIRLAGAETQYF. CDR3 DNA sequence: TGTGCCAGCAGCATTCGACTAGCGGGGGCGGAGACCCAGTACTTC.

V is TRBV25-1 and J is TRBJ2-7; 8 bases are shared with TRBD1. CDR1 and CDR2 (germline): MGHDK, SYGVNS. Losses at the gene ends were 8 bases for V and 5 bases for J; bases not matched to a gene: 8. The CDR3 has 13 amino acids. The CDR3 reads CASGEQGVHEQYF. The CDR3 region has the DNA TGTGCCAGCGGGGAACAGGGGGTCCACGAGCAGTACTTC.

V gene TRBV5-4 combines with J gene TRBJ1-1; 10 bases agree with TRBD1. With V trimmed by 4 bases and J by 0 bases, 9 bases remained unmatched. Germline CDR1 reads SGHNT; CDR2 reads YYREEE (reference sequence). This CDR3 has 17 amino acids. The chain's CDR3 is CASSRGDRGTVNTEAFF. CDR3 sequence (DNA): TGTGCCAGCAGCCGGGGGGACAGGGGTACGGTGAACACTGAAGCTTTCTTT.

The V and J genes are TRBV12-2 and TRBJ2-7; TRBD1, the table's D call, lacks a check against the DNA. TRBV12-2 is assigned pseudogene status. The CDR3 is made up of 15 amino acids. The CDR3 spells CASRFRDRGSYEQYF. The CDR3, as DNA: TGTGCAAGTCGCTTCCGGGACAGGGGTTCCTACGAGCAGTACTTC.

Comments on this clone: Distinct nucleotide sequences in the sample also encode this CDR3. The gene calls are TRBV10-3 and TRBJ2-5; D is ambiguous. Trimming cost V 3 bases and J 5 bases, with 4 bases left between them. Germline-derived CDR1 and CDR2 are ENHRY and SYGVKD. This CDR3 is built from 11 residues. The CDR3 is CAISDGETQYF. CDR3 in DNA: TGTGCCATCAGTGATGGTGAGACCCAGTACTTC.

The V and J genes are TRBV11-2 and TRBJ2-1; unclear D gene. V lost 1 base and J 4 bases, leaving 11 bases between the germline ends. There are 15 residues in the CDR3. Germline V gene sequence: CDR1 SGHAT, CDR2 FQNNGV. The CDR3 DNA sequence: TGTGCCAGCAGCTTAGGAGAGACCCTTTACAATGAGCAGTTCTTC. As protein: CASSLGETLYNEQFF.

The CDR3 region has the DNA TGTGCCAGCAGAAGGGGGGAGAACCAAGAGACCCAGTACTTC. It is translated as CASRRGENQETQYF. The chain is built from TRBV9 and TRBJ2-5; the D call may be TRBD1 or TRBD2 (6 bases each). CDR3 size: 14 residues. Trimming took 5 bases from V and 0 from J, leaving 11 bases between them. Germline CDR1 reads SGDLS; CDR2 reads YYNGEE. Drawing the rest from reference TRBV9 and TRBJ2-5, the complete variable domain is DSGVTQTPKHLITATGQRVTLRCSPRSGDLSVYWYQQSLDQGLQFLIQYYNGEERAKGNILERFSAQQFPDLHSELNLSSLELGDSALYFCASRRGENQETQYFGPGTRLLVL.